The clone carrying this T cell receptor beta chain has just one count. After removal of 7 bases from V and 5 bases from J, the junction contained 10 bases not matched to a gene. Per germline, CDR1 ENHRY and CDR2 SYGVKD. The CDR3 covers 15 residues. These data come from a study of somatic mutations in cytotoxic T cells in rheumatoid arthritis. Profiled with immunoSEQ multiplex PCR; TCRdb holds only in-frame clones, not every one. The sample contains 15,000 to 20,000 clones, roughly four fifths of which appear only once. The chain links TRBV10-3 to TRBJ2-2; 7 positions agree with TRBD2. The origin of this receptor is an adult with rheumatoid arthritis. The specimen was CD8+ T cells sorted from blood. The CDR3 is CAITEGGPGTGELFF. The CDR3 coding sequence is TGTGCCATCACCGAGGGAGGGCCTGGGACCGGGGAGCTGTTTTTT.